This entry is about one T cell receptor (beta chain). This sample stems from a study of blood T cell repertoires in COVID-19. Study in general: Specimens from acute and convalescent COVID-19 originated in the United States, Italy and Spain. Sources were T cells, B-cell-depleted T cells, or PBMCs; the material itself was cDNA or gDNA.

The assay was immunoSEQ multiplex PCR, and TCRdb's table has in-frame clones only and misses some. The table records 250,000 or so clones, 80% to 95% of them present only once. Clinical histories supplied by participants themselves formed the basis of cohort assignment. Within 2 weeks of study entry, exposed participants had contacted a PCR-confirmed or clinician-diagnosed COVID-19 case. The sequence came from a man aged 35 to 55 who had been exposed to COVID-19. Input material: PBMCs or T cells enriched from blood (not recorded which).

CDR3 loop: CASSLFPQKSYEQYF. The DNA of the CDR3 is TGTGCCAGCAGTTTATTCCCGCAGAAATCCTACGAGCAGTACTTC. The chain combines TRBV27 with TRBJ2-7, with D uncertain. The V end lost 1 base, the J end lost 1 base, and 11 bases lay between the germline ends. Germline-derived CDR1 and CDR2 are MNHEY and SMNVEV (reference sequence). This CDR3 is 15 amino acids long.